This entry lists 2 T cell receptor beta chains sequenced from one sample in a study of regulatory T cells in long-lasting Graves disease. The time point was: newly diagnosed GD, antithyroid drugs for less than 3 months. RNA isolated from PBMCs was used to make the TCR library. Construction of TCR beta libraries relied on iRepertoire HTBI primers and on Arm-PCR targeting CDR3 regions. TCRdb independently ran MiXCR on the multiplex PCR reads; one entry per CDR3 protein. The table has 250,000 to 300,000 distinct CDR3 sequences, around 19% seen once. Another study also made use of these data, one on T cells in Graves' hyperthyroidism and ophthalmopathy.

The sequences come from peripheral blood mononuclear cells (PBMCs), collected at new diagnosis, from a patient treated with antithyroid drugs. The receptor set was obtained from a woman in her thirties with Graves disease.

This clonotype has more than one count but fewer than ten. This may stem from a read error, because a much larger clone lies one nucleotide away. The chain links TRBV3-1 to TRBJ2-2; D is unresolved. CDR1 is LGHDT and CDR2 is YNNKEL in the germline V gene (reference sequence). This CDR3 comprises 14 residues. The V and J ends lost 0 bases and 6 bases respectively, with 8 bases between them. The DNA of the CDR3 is TGTGCCAGCAGCCAAGATCACCCCCCCGGGGAGCTGTTTTTT. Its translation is CASSQDHPPGELFF. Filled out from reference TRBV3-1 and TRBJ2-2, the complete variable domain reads DTAVSQTPKYLVTQMGNDKSIKCEQNLGHDTMYWYKQDSKKFLKIMFSYNNKELIINETVPNRFSPKSPDKAHLNLHINSLELGDSAVYFCASSQDHPPGELFFGEGSRLTVL.

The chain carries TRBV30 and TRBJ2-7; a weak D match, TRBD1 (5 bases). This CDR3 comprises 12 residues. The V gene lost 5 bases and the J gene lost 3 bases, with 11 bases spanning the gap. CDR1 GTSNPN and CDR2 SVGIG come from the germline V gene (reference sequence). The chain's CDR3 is CAWGTQGYEQYF. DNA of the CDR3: TGTGCCTGGGGAACGCAGGGCTACGAGCAGTACTTC.